A selection of T cell receptor beta chains follows, all from one sample in a study of blood T cell repertoires in COVID-19. Some clones are missing from TCRdb's copy, which holds only in-frame ones; the method was immunoSEQ multiplex PCR. The table includes a few hundred thousand clones, 88% detected once. Sequenced: peripheral blood. These receptors were collected from a man between 60 and 75 years old who had recovered from COVID-19. Both conserved end residues are part of each CDR3. D genes are given only for firm matches. Some rows mark clone size as missing; the rest say once, few, many or name a class of expanded clone.

V: TRBV10-2
size: -
J: TRBJ1-5
D: TRBD1
CDR3: CASTRGQGQPQHF
DNA: TGCGCCAGCACAAGGGGACAGGGCCAGCCCCAGCATTTT

V: TRBV12-3/TRBV12-4
size: -
J: TRBJ2-7
D: -
CDR3: CASSVRGSLEQYF
DNA: TGTGCCAGCAGCGTTAGGGGGTCCCTCGAGCAGTACTTC

V: TRBV7-9
size: once
J: TRBJ1-2
D: TRBD1
CDR3: CASSLADRGYGYTF
DNA: TGTGCCAGCAGCTTAGCGGACAGGGGATATGGCTACACCTTC

V: TRBV5-6
size: -
J: TRBJ2-1
D: -
CDR3: CASSLSVTAQYNEQFF
DNA: TGTGCCAGCAGCTTGTCGGTGACAGCTCAATACAATGAGCAGTTCTTC

V: TRBV3-1/TRBV3-2
size: -
J: TRBJ1-2
D: -
CDR3: CASRPDMANGYTF
DNA: TGTGCCAGCAGGCCGGACATGGCAAATGGCTACACCTTC

V: TRBV19
size: once
J: TRBJ2-7
D: TRBD1
CDR3: CASSKDRGYEQYF
DNA: TGTGCCAGTAGTAAGGACAGGGGTTACGAGCAGTACTTC

V: TRBV7-3
size: -
J: TRBJ2-1
D: TRBD2
CDR3: CASSLLAGPYNEQFF
DNA: TGTGCCAGCAGCTTACTAGCGGGGCCATACAATGAGCAGTTCTTC

V: TRBV2
size: -
J: TRBJ2-4
D: TRBD2
CDR3: CASSEALRRGKNIQYF
DNA: TGTGCCAGCAGTGAAGCGCTTCGGCGGGGGAAAAACATTCAGTACTTC

V: TRBV7-8
size: -
J: TRBJ1-2
D: -
CDR3: CASSLEGSGGRNYGYTF
DNA: TGTGCCAGCAGCTTAGAAGGCTCAGGAGGACGTAACTATGGCTACACCTTC

V: TRBV18
size: -
J: TRBJ2-7
D: TRBD2
CDR3: CASSTSDEQYF
DNA: TGTGCCAGCTCCACTAGCGACGAGCAGTACTTC

V: TRBV19
size: -
J: TRBJ1-6
D: -
CDR3: CASSIADSINSPLHF
DNA: TGTGCCAGTAGTATAGCCGACAGCATTAATTCACCCCTCCACTTT

V: TRBV30
size: -
J: TRBJ2-5
D: TRBD2
CDR3: CAWSTGLAGGVPQYF
DNA: TGTGCCTGGAGTACAGGACTAGCGGGGGGGGTCCCTCAGTACTTC

V: TRBV30
size: -
J: TRBJ2-1
D: -
CDR3: CAWSVRRDEQFF
DNA: TGTGCCTGGAGTGTACGGAGGGATGAGCAGTTCTTC

V: TRBV27
size: once
J: TRBJ2-1
D: -
CDR3: CASSPRYASYNEQFF
DNA: TGTGCCAGCAGTCCCCGGTACGCCTCCTACAATGAGCAGTTCTTC

V: TRBV20-1
size: -
J: TRBJ1-5
D: TRBD1
CDR3: CSASRQGALGNQPQHF
DNA: TGCAGTGCTAGTCGACAGGGGGCTCTTGGCAATCAGCCCCAGCATTTT

V: TRBV7-3
size: once
J: TRBJ2-3
D: -
CDR3: CASSLIGGTDTQYF
DNA: TGTGCCAGCAGCTTAATAGGGGGCACAGATACGCAGTATTTT

V: TRBV5-1
size: once
J: TRBJ2-5
D: TRBD1
CDR3: CASSFGQGADQYF
DNA: TGCGCCAGCAGCTTCGGACAGGGGGCCGACCAGTACTTC

V: TRBV6-5
size: -
J: TRBJ2-5
D: TRBD1
CDR3: CASSTSRGLETQYF
DNA: TGTGCCAGCAGTACAAGCAGGGGGCTCGAGACCCAGTACTTC

V: TRBV7-3
size: few
J: TRBJ2-7
D: TRBD2
CDR3: CASSLGSGGEPAGEQYF
DNA: TGTGCCAGCAGCTTAGGTAGCGGGGGCGAACCCGCGGGCGAGCAGTACTTC

V: TRBV7-9
size: -
J: TRBJ2-7
D: -
CDR3: CASSRSVDYEQYF
DNA: TGTGCCAGCAGCCGGTCCGTTGACTACGAGCAGTACTTC

V: TRBV6-5
size: -
J: TRBJ2-2
D: TRBD1
CDR3: CASRMTGTPGELFF
DNA: TGTGCCAGCAGAATGACAGGGACCCCCGGGGAGCTGTTTTTT

V: TRBV6-5
size: once
J: TRBJ1-5
D: TRBD1
CDR3: CASRLQGGPQHF
DNA: TGTGCCAGCAGATTACAGGGGGGGCCCCAGCATTTT

V: TRBV27
size: few
J: TRBJ1-5
D: -
CDR3: CASSTLGGTNQPQHF
DNA: TGTGCCAGCAGCACCCTTGGCGGAACCAATCAGCCCCAGCATTTT

V: TRBV4-2
size: -
J: TRBJ2-1
D: -
CDR3: CASSQDLRGGRFF
DNA: TGTGCCAGCAGCCAAGATTTGAGGGGGGGACGTTTCTTC

V: TRBV24-1
size: -
J: TRBJ2-2
D: -
CDR3: CATSDYRDPGELFF
DNA: TGTGCCACCAGTGACTACAGGGATCCCGGGGAGCTGTTTTTT

V: TRBV25-1
size: -
J: TRBJ1-6
D: TRBD1
CDR3: CASSWDRENSPLHF
DNA: TGTGCCAGCAGCTGGGACAGGGAAAATTCACCCCTCCACTTT

V: TRBV5-4
size: -
J: TRBJ1-2
D: TRBD1
CDR3: CASSQQGASNGYTF
DNA: TGTGCCAGCAGTCAACAGGGGGCTAGCAATGGCTACACCTTC

V: TRBV4-1
size: -
J: TRBJ2-2
D: -
CDR3: CASSQDYRELFF
DNA: TGCGCCAGCAGCCAAGACTACCGGGAGCTGTTTTTT

V: TRBV15
size: -
J: TRBJ2-3
D: TRBD2
CDR3: CATSSFGLAYTDTQYF
DNA: TGTGCCACCAGCAGTTTTGGACTAGCCTACACAGATACGCAGTATTTT

V: TRBV29-1
size: -
J: TRBJ2-3
D: -
CDR3: CSAPVPSGPTDTQYF
DNA: TGCAGCGCCCCCGTTCCGAGCGGCCCCACAGATACGCAGTATTTT

V: TRBV7-2
size: -
J: TRBJ1-5
D: TRBD1
CDR3: CASSLGAGGAQPQHF
DNA: TGTGCCAGCAGCTTAGGTGCAGGGGGCGCCCAGCCCCAGCATTTT

V: TRBV27
size: -
J: TRBJ1-6
D: TRBD1
CDR3: CASSLGTGRNSPLHF
DNA: TGTGCCAGCAGTTTAGGGACAGGTCGCAATTCACCCCTCCACTTT